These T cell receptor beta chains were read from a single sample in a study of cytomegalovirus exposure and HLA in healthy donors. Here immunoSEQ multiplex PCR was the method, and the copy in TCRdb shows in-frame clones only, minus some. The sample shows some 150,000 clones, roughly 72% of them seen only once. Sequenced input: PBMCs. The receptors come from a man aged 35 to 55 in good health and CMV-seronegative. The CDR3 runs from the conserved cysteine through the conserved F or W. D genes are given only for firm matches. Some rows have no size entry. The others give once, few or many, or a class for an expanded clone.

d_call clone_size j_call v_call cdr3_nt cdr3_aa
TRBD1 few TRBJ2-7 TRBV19 TGTGCCAGTACTTCCGGGACAGGAACCTACGAGCAGTACTTC CASTSGTGTYEQYF
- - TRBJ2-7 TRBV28 TGTGCCAGCAGTGTCCTCGGGAGAACCTACGAGCAGTACTTC CASSVLGRTYEQYF
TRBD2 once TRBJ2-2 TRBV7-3 TGTGCCAGCGGGCGGGGGAGAAACACCGGGGAGCTGTTTTTT CASGRGRNTGELFF
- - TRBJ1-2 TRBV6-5 TGTGCCAGCAGTTACTCGCCTCAGGACTATGGCTACCCCTTC CASSYSPQDYGYPF
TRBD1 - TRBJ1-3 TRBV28 TGTGCCAGCAGTTCGACAGGGGCTGGAAACACCATATATTTT CASSSTGAGNTIYF
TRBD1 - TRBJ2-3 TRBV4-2 TGTGCCAGCAGCCAAAGGCACGGGACAGTCAACGCAGATACGCAGTATTTT CASSQRHGTVNADTQYF
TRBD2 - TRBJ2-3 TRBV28 TGTGCCAGCAGTTTATCGGGCGGGAGAGCAGATACGCAGTATTTT CASSLSGGRADTQYF
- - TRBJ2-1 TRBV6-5 TGTGCCAGCGCTAGGAACAATGAGCAGTTCTTC CASARNNEQFF
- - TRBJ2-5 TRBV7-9 TGTGCCAGCAGCCAGATAGGGAGCGCCCTAGAGACCCAGTACTTC CASSQIGSALETQYF
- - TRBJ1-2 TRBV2 TGTGCCAGCAGTGAATTAGCAACTCTCTATGGCTACACCTTC CASSELATLYGYTF
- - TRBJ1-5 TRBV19 TGTGCCAGTAGTACGGGACACCAACCGGGGCCCCAGCATTTT CASSTGHQPGPQHF
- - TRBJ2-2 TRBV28 TGTGCCAGCAGACGACAGCCGTATGACGGGGAGCTGTTTTTT CASRRQPYDGELFF
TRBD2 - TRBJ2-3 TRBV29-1 TGCAGCGTTGAGGGGGGGTCATACTCTAGGACAGATACGCAGTATTTT CSVEGGSYSRTDTQYF
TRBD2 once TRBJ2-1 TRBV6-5 TGTGCCAGCACCTGGACTAGCAACGCCAATGAGCAGTTCTTC CASTWTSNANEQFF
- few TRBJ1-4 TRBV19 TGTGCCAGTAGTAACCAAATGGCTGGGGCTGAAAAACTGTTTTTT CASSNQMAGAEKLFF
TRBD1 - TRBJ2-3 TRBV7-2 TGTGCCAGCAGCTTGTTGACGGGCCAGGGGGCTGGAGATACGCAGTATTTT CASSLLTGQGAGDTQYF
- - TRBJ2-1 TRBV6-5 TGTGCCAGCAGTTACTCGACTGGACTGTACAATGAGCAGTTCTTC CASSYSTGLYNEQFF
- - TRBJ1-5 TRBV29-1 TGCAGCGCTGGGGACTCTGAGGGGCCCCAGCATTTT CSAGDSEGPQHF
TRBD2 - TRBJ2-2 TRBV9 TGTGCCAGCAGCGCATCCCTGGCGGGGGGGAACACCGGGGAGCTGTTTTTT CASSASLAGGNTGELFF
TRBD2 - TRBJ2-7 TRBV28 TGTGCCAGCAGTGGCCTAGGGGGGACTAGCGGGGAGAACACCTTCTACGAGCAGTACTTC CASSGLGGTSGENTFYEQYF
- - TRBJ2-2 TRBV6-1 TGTGCCAGCAGTGACCTTGGGGGGAGGTCCGGGGAGCTGTTTTTT CASSDLGGRSGELFF
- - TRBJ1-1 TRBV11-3 TGTGCCAGCAGCTCGTTGGCGGGGGAGGAAGAGGACACTGAAGCTTTCTTT CASSSLAGEEEDTEAFF
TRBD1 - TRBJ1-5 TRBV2 TGTGCCAGCAGTGAAACGGACAGGGTAAAGCATTTT CASSETDRVKHF
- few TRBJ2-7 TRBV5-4 TGTGCCAGCAGCCTGGGGCCGCCGCTCTCCTACGAGCAGTACTTC CASSLGPPLSYEQYF
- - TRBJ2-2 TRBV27 TGTGCCAGCAGTTTAAGTGACGGGTATACCGGGGAGCTGTTTTTT CASSLSDGYTGELFF
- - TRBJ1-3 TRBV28 TGTGCCAGCAGTTTAGCCCAGACTAGAAACACCATATATTTT CASSLAQTRNTIYF
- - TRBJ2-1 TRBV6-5 TGTGCCAGCAGGCCCATTACAGGCCGTTGGAATGAGCAGTTCTTC CASRPITGRWNEQFF
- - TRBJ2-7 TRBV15 TGTGCCACCAGCAGGGATCTGGGGGGATTATACTACGAGCAGTACTTC CATSRDLGGLYYEQYF
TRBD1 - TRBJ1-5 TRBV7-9 TGTGCCAGCAGCCAGACAGGGGATCAGCCCCAGCATTTT CASSQTGDQPQHF
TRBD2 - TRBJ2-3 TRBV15 TGTGCCACCAGCAGAGACATGCTAGCGGTGGGCACAGATACGCAGTATTTT CATSRDMLAVGTDTQYF
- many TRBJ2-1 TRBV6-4 TGTGCCAGCAGTGACTCGACGGCTAGCAATGAGCAGTTCTTC CASSDSTASNEQFF
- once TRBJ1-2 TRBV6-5 TGTGCCAGCAGTCCTGGACTTTATGGCTACACCTTC CASSPGLYGYTF
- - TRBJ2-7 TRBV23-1 TGCGCCAGCAGTCAATCCGGGAACAGGGACCCCGCCTACGAGCAGTACTTC CASSQSGNRDPAYEQYF
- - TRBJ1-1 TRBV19 TGTGCCAGTAGTATAGATCCTGACAGGCTAAACACTGAAGCTTTCTTT CASSIDPDRLNTEAFF
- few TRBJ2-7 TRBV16 TGTGCCAGCAGCCAATACGACAGGAGGATCCACGAGCAGTACTTC CASSQYDRRIHEQYF
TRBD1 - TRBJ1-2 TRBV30 TGTGCCTGGAGAGGGGACAGGAGGAACTATGGCTACACCTTC CAWRGDRRNYGYTF
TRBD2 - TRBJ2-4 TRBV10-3 TGTGCCACGACGACGACTAGCGGGACAGCCAAAAACATTCAGTACTTC CATTTTSGTAKNIQYF
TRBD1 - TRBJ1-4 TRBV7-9 TGTGCCAGCAGCTCAAGGACAGGGGGCTTTTCAACTAATGAAAAACTGTTTTTT CASSSRTGGFSTNEKLFF
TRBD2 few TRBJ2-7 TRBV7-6 TGTGCCAGCAGCCCGCGGGGGGTCTCCGAGCAGTACTTC CASSPRGVSEQYF
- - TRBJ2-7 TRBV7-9 TGTGCCAGCAGCTTCTCGGGGACCTACGAGCAGTACTTC CASSFSGTYEQYF
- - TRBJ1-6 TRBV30 TGTGCCTGGAAGAGCTCCTATAATTCACCCCTCCACTTT CAWKSSYNSPLHF
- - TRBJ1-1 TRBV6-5 TGTGCCAGCAGCCCAGGGGTGACGAACACTGAAGCTTTCTTT CASSPGVTNTEAFF
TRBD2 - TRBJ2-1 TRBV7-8 TGTGCCAGCAGCTTAGTCGGTAGCGGGAGGGAAAAGTTCTTC CASSLVGSGREKFF
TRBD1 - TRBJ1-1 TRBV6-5 TGTGCCAGCAGCTACCAGGGACAGGGGCGTCGCACTGAAGCTTTCTTT CASSYQGQGRRTEAFF
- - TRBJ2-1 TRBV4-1 TGCGCCAGCAGCCACAGCGGCAGGAGCTCCTACAATGAGCAGTTCTTC CASSHSGRSSYNEQFF
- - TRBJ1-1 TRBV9 TGTGCCAGCAGCCCTGGGTTCGGAAGCCTAGGAGCTTTCTTT CASSPGFGSLGAFF
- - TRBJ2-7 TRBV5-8 TGTGCCAGCAGCTTGGTTCCCGGCGAGCAGTACTTC CASSLVPGEQYF
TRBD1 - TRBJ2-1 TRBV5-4 TGTGCCAGCAGCCCGGACAGGGGGGATGAGCAGTTCTTC CASSPDRGDEQFF
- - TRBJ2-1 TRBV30 TGTGCCTGGAGGACGTTAGGCTCGATTCGGGATGAGCAGTTCTTC CAWRTLGSIRDEQFF
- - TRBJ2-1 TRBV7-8 TGTGCCAGCAGCCCACGAAGGCGGGGAGGACGGATAATCAATGAGCAGTTCTTC CASSPRRRGGRIINEQFF
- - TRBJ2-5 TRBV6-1 TGTGCCAGCAGTTCACAGGGAATTCTACAAGAGACCCAGTACTTC CASSSQGILQETQYF
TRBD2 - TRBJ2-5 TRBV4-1 TGCGCCAGCAGCCAAAACCTAGCGGTCCAAGAGACCCAGTACTTC CASSQNLAVQETQYF